This T cell receptor beta chain was profiled in a study of CD8 T cells in ankylosing spondylitis. General study results and limits: Apparently characteristic of ankylosing spondylitis blood was a TCR beta motif (about eight highly homologous variants).

Molecular-barcoded quantitative 5'-RACE produced these TCR beta libraries. TCRdb fed the 5' RACE reads into MiXCR, producing one record per CDR3 protein. The sample has some 350,000 distinct CDR3 sequences; roughly 14% are singletons. The table lists this clonotype with a few counts. Its antigen is not identified. The germline V gene has CDR1 MNHEY and CDR2 SMNVEV (reference sequence). V was pared by 5 bases and J by 7 bases, with 13 bases between. The CDR3 is 13 amino acids. This clonotype originated in a male donor with ankylosing spondylitis or in good health (not recorded which). The specimen was blood, either unsorted or a sorted T cell fraction (not recorded which). The chain employs TRBV27 and TRBJ2-3; no reliable D call. CDR3 protein: CASSPTRIHTQYF. The CDR3 DNA reads TGTGCCAGCAGTCCCACCCGGATCCATACGCAGTATTTT.